These 6 T cell receptor beta chains originate from one sample sequenced in a study of T cells in localized non-small cell lung cancer. Sequencing was performed with immunoSEQ multiplex PCR; in TCRdb, only in-frame clones are kept and a portion is missing. The sample lists more than 9,000 clones; about 68% were seen once. The input for sequencing was peripheral blood, taken before any cancer treatment. The receptors shown here come from a male donor older than 55 with stage I lung adenocarcinoma.

The chain combines TRBV5-4 with TRBJ2-7, with D perhaps TRBD1 (6 bases). CDR3 length: 15 residues. Trimming cost V 4 bases and J 6 bases, with 20 bases left between them. Germline CDR1 reads SGHNT; CDR2 reads YYREEE (reference sequence). CDR3 residues: CASSQGYRDGREQYF. The CDR3 DNA follows: TGTGCCAGCAGCCAAGGGTACAGGGACGGTCGCGAGCAGTACTTC.

This chain connects TRBV27 to TRBJ2-4; D remains unclear. Germline V gene sequence: CDR1 MNHEY, CDR2 SMNVEV (reference sequence). This CDR3 contains 14 residues. Between the trimmed V and J ends, which lost 2 bases and 15 bases, there was a span of 20 bases. CDR3 amino acids: CASSLGLGSFQWYF. For the CDR3, the DNA is TGTGCCAGCAGTTTAGGCCTAGGGTCTTTTCAGTGGTACTTC.

This clone showed up just a few times. The CDR3 DNA sequence: TGTGCCAGCAGCTTAAGTAAGCAACTAGCGGGATACCAAGAGACCCAGTACTTC. It codes for CASSLSKQLAGYQETQYF. The chain joins TRBV11-3 to TRBJ2-5, with 10 bases aligning to TRBD2. The CDR3 covers 18 residues. CDR1 SGHNT and CDR2 YENEEA come from the germline V gene. V lost 2 bases to trimming and J lost 0 bases; unmatched junction nucleotides: 9.

The chain recombines TRBV5-8 with TRBJ2-5, with D unclear. The CDR3 has 14 residues. The V end was cut by 0 bases, the J end by 0 bases, with 6 bases between. Germline CDR1 and CDR2: SGHTS and YDEGEE. CDR3 residues: CASSLGDYQETQYF. The DNA of the CDR3 is TGTGCCAGCAGCTTGGGAGACTACCAAGAGACCCAGTACTTC.

The chain combines TRBV18 with TRBJ1-2; D might be TRBD1 (6 bases). The length of the CDR3 is 12 residues. Per germline, CDR1 KGHSH and CDR2 LQKENI. V dropped 6 bases and J dropped 8 bases, with 13 bases sitting between them. CDR3 nucleotide sequence: TGTGCCAGCTCGCGACAGGAAGGAGGCTACACCTTC. As protein: CASSRQEGGYTF.

V is TRBV5-1 and J is TRBJ2-7; 7 bases match TRBD1. CDR3 length: 15 amino acids. The V and J ends lost 0 bases and 2 bases, in that order; junction bases with no gene match: 5. Germline-derived CDR1 and CDR2 are SGHRS and YFSETQ. The CDR3 nucleotides are TGCGCCAGCAGCTTGGCGGGACAGACTACCTACGAGCAGTACTTC. Its protein is CASSLAGQTTYEQYF.